These T cell receptor beta chains were read from a single sample in a study of blood T cells in healthy people across ages. TCRdb reprocessed the 5' RACE reads with MiXCR, giving one entry per CDR3 protein. The sample comprises about 620,000 distinct CDR3 sequences, 52% of which are singletons, and around an eighth rests with the top ten. Sequencing was performed on blood. The receptors derive from an elderly woman in good health. CDR3s include the opening cysteine and the closing phenylalanine or tryptophan. A D gene is named only where the DNA matches it firmly. Clone size is not always given. Where it is, it says once, few, many or a class for expanded clones.

clone size,D gene,J gene,V gene,CDR3 DNA,CDR3 protein
few,-,TRBJ1-1,TRBV5-1,TGCGCCAGCAGCTTGGGGGACCAGAACATTGAAGCTTTCTTT,CASSLGDQNIEAFF
many,-,TRBJ1-5,TRBV20-1,TGCAGTGCTCTAGTAGGTAACAATCAGCCCCAGCATTTT,CSALVGNNQPQHF
-,TRBD2,TRBJ2-2,TRBV5-1,TGCGCCAGCAGCCCCGGACTAGGACCGAACACCGGGGAGCTGTTTTTT,CASSPGLGPNTGELFF
-,TRBD1,TRBJ1-2,TRBV28,TGTGCCAGCAGTTCCCATCCTTACGGACAGGGTAATGGCTACACCTTC,CASSSHPYGQGNGYTF
-,-,TRBJ2-1,TRBV2,TGTGCCAGCAGTGAAGCACGAGACTACAATGAGCAGTTCTTC,CASSEARDYNEQFF
-,-,TRBJ2-7,TRBV29-1,TGCAGCGTTCGGGCACATATGGGCTCCTACGAGCAGTACTTC,CSVRAHMGSYEQYF
-,-,TRBJ2-3,TRBV20-1,TGCAGTGCTAGAGACGCCGGACATGATACGCAGTATTTT,CSARDAGHDTQYF
once,-,TRBJ2-5,TRBV4-3,TGCGCCAGCGTCCCAGAACTATCAAACCAAGAGACCCAGTACTTC,CASVPELSNQETQYF
-,-,TRBJ2-7,TRBV20-1,TGCAGTGCTATAACCACCTACGAGCAGTACTTC,CSAITTYEQYF
-,-,TRBJ2-7,TRBV6-6,TGTGCCAGCAGTTATTTTGCAGGAGACTCCTACGAGCAGTACTTC,CASSYFAGDSYEQYF
many,TRBD2,TRBJ2-1,TRBV20-1,TGCAGTGCCTCGCGGACTAGCGGGTTTTACAATGAGCAGTTCTTC,CSASRTSGFYNEQFF
once,-,TRBJ2-1,TRBV5-1,TGCGCCAGCAAGGCCCCCACGGATAAGACGTACAATGAGCAGTCCTTC,CASKAPTDKTYNEQSF
-,TRBD1,TRBJ1-6,TRBV28,TGTGCCAGCAAACCTCCGGGACAGAGTAATTCACCCCTCCACTTT,CASKPPGQSNSPLHF
-,-,TRBJ1-1,TRBV5-1,TGCGCCAGCAGGGGCGGGCTGTTGAACACTGAAGCTTTCTTT,CASRGGLLNTEAFF
many,-,TRBJ2-7,TRBV10-3,TGTGCCATCAGTTCCTCCGGGGGCAGTTATGGCGAGCAGTACTTC,CAISSSGGSYGEQYF
-,-,TRBJ1-1,TRBV25-1,TGTGCCAGCAGCGCAATCCGGGACGGTGAAGCTTTCTTT,CASSAIRDGEAFF
-,TRBD1,TRBJ1-5,TRBV25-1,TGTGCCAGCAGCAGGACAGGGAATCAGCCCCAGCATTTT,CASSRTGNQPQHF
-,TRBD2,TRBJ2-5,TRBV29-1,TGCAGCGTTCCGGGAGGTAACTGGGAGACCCAGTACTTC,CSVPGGNWETQYF
-,-,TRBJ2-3,TRBV27,TGTGCCAGCAGTCCTCGAAGGGGTACGCAGTATTTT,CASSPRRGTQYF
-,-,TRBJ1-2,TRBV25-1,TGTGCCAGCAGTGATCATGGCTACACCTTC,CASSDHGYTF
-,-,TRBJ2-5,TRBV29-1,TGCAGCGTTGAAGGTGGTTGGGGGCAAGAGACCCAGTACTTC,CSVEGGWGQETQYF
many,-,TRBJ1-1,TRBV20-1,TGCAGTGCTAGAAGGGCACAGGGTTTATCCTACACTGAAGCTTTCTTT,CSARRAQGLSYTEAFF
-,-,TRBJ1-4,TRBV6-6,TGTGCCAGCAGTCGTGGACGTCGGAGCAGTAATGAAAAACTGTTTTTT,CASSRGRRSSNEKLFF
-,-,TRBJ1-1,TRBV12-3/TRBV12-4,TGTGCCAGCAGCCGACCGTTGAACACTGAAGCTTTCTTT,CASSRPLNTEAFF